This note documents a single TCR beta chain sequence. Clones were sequenced by immunoSEQ multiplex PCR, and TCRdb holds only the in-frame ones, with some missing. Counted here are fewer than 350,000 clones, 85% to 90% occurring once; the ten biggest clones make up about 4.2%. The source of the sample is a study of blood T cell repertoires in COVID-19. Study-wide background: Donors in the United States, Italy and Spain gave samples during acute or convalescent COVID-19. T cells, B-cell-depleted T cells, or PBMCs provided the cDNA or gDNA that served as material.

Trimming left V 5 bases short and J 7 bases short, with 15 bases between. In germline, CDR1 is SGHAT, CDR2 FQNNGV. The CDR3 has 13 residues. This chain joins TRBV11-2 and TRBJ2-7; D not resolved. This sequence was found in a man aged 35-49 years with acute or convalescent COVID-19. Sequenced: peripheral blood. This CDR3 reads CASSPLRLGEQYF. In DNA, the CDR3 is TGTGCCAGCAGCCCTCTTCGTCTCGGGGAGCAGTACTTC.